This T cell receptor beta chain was sequenced during a study of blood T cell repertoires in COVID-19. Across the whole study: Sources were T cells, B-cell-depleted T cells, or PBMCs; the material itself was cDNA or gDNA.

Trimming removed 7 bases from V and 3 bases from J, with 18 bases in between. The CDR3 loop spans 15 amino acids. The germline CDR1 and CDR2 sequences are SNHLY and FYNNEI. Sequencing used immunoSEQ multiplex PCR; TCRdb keeps in-frame clones, though not all of them. The sample contains approximately 300,000 clones, about nine tenths of which appear only once. The participants were between about 18 and 90 years old and came from some 23 US areas. This TCR came from a man in his 60s who had recovered from COVID-19. Source material: PBMCs or T cells enriched from blood (not recorded which). The chain recombines TRBV2 with TRBJ1-2; maybe TRBD1 (6 bases). CDR3 sequence: CASTPGVEGDYGYTF. Here the CDR3 DNA reads TGTGCCAGCACCCCCGGGGTAGAGGGGGACTATGGCTACACCTTC.